This T cell receptor (beta chain) was found in a study of radiation and T cells in renal cell carcinoma. The overall study: Nephrectomy followed 15 Gy stereotactic body radiation by 4 weeks.

Regarding the study as a whole: Baseline intratumoral clonotype presence is unknown without pretreatment biopsies. Top tumor clonotypes rose in blood 2 weeks post-radiation, then contracted.

The table lists this clone with a count of one. Its antigen remains unidentified. CDR3 size: 13 residues. V was cut by 3 bases and J by 4 bases, with 9 bases left in between. Germline V gene data show CDR1 as WNHNN and CDR2 as SYGVQD (reference sequence). As for time point: blood 2 weeks post-SBRT. Indicated treatment: 15 Gy SBRT to primary tumor, nephrectomy 4 weeks later. Blood was sampled at baseline, 2 weeks and 4 weeks after SBRT. The method was immunoSEQ multiplex PCR; TCRdb's version includes in-frame clones alone and lacks a portion of them. The table lists more than 150,000 clones, about 91% of them singletons, with about an eighth in the top ten.

This clonotype was sampled from a woman aged 50 to 65 with renal cell carcinoma. V is TRBV10-1 and J is TRBJ2-5, with D unresolved. The material was blood, obtained from a patient whose treatment included radiotherapy and nephrectomy. CDR3 coding DNA: TGCGCCAGCAGTGAACAGTTCGGAGAGACCCAGTACTTC. This codes for CASSEQFGETQYF.